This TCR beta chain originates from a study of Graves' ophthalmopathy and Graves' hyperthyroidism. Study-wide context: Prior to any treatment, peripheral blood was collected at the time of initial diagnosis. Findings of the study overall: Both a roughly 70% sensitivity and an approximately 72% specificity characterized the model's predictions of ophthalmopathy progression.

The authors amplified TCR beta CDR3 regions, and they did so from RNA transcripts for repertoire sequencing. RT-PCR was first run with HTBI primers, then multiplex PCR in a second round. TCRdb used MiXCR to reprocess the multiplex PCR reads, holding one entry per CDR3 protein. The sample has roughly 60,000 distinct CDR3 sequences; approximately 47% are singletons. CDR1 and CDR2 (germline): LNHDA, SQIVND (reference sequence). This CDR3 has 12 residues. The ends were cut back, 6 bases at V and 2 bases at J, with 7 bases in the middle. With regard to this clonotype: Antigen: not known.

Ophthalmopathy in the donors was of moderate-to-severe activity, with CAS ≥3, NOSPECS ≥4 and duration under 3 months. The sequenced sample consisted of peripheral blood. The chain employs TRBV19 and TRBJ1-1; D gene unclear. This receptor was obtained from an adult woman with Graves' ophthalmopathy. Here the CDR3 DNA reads TGTGCCAGTAGCGACCGAAACACTGAAGCTTTCTTT. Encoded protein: CASSDRNTEAFF.